This T cell receptor (beta chain) was identified in a study of regulatory T cells in long-lasting Graves disease. Points from the study as a whole: Whereas new patients shared about a thousand public clonotypes, persistent patients shared more, at under 3,500.

As to time point: persistent/refractory GD, antithyroid drugs over 5 years with positive TRAb. There was RNA extracted from PBMCs, and the TCR library was made from it. Patients hailed from an endocrinology department in Xi'an, China. EDTA tubes were used for drawing nine milliliters of peripheral blood. HTBI primers from iRepertoire and Arm-PCR of CDR3 regions yielded the TCR beta libraries. MiXCR was run by TCRdb on the multiplex PCR reads, yielding one entry per CDR3 protein. The table has over 650,000 distinct CDR3 sequences, about 32% seen once. The count of this clonotype is one. Its antigen is unidentified. This CDR3 region has 12 residues. Germline CDR1 GTSNPN, CDR2 SVGIG (reference sequence). The junction had 6 bases not matched to a gene; V was cut back by 7 bases and J by 4 bases.

V and J are TRBV30 and TRBJ1-1; 7 nucleotides agree with TRBD1. This TCR was sampled from a female donor with Graves disease. The sequences come from peripheral blood mononuclear cells (PBMCs), collected when the disease was refractory, from a patient treated with antithyroid drugs. The CDR3 reads CAYEQGSTEAFF. The CDR3 DNA reads as TGTGCCTATGAACAGGGGTCCACTGAAGCTTTCTTT.